This T cell receptor beta chain was observed in a study of shared clonotypes between healthy human individuals. Germline V gene data show CDR1 as SGDLS and CDR2 as YYNGEE. The CDR3 is made up of 16 amino acids. V trimming: 3 bases; J trimming: 2 bases; junction bases outside the gene matches: 8. Sequencing used immunoSEQ multiplex PCR; TCRdb keeps in-frame clones, though not all of them. The sample carries roughly 500,000 clones, approximately 84% recorded once. The clonotype originates from a woman in her thirties or forties in good health. Some clones in this sample may be carry-over from other donors' samples. The sample was PBMCs. The chain has TRBV9 and TRBJ2-1; the match to TRBD2 covers 7 bases. This chain's CDR3 is CASSAETSLAYNEQFF. CDR3 nucleotide sequence: TGTGCCAGCAGCGCCGAGACTAGCCTCGCCTACAATGAGCAGTTCTTC. Using reference TRBV9 and TRBJ2-1 for the parts outside the CDR3, the full variable domain is DSGVTQTPKHLITATGQRVTLRCSPRSGDLSVYWYQQSLDQGLQFLIQYYNGEERAKGNILERFSAQQFPDLHSELNLSSLELGDSALYFCASSAETSLAYNEQFFGPGTRLTVL.